This TCR beta chain was profiled in a study of cytomegalovirus exposure and HLA in healthy donors. Study-wide points: Several of the most significant clusters appeared linked to common viral pathogens, based on a later analysis.

A multiplex PCR was run with 60 Vbeta primers and 13 Jbeta primers. Using immunoSEQ multiplex PCR, the repertoire was profiled, and TCRdb retains in-frame clones only, with some absent. The record lists about 170,000 clones, of which the ten most abundant hold 0.65% to 0.9%. This CDR3 contains 14 residues. The V segment lost 2 bases and the J segment 3 bases; nucleotides outside the gene matches: 3. Germline V gene sequence: CDR1 GTSNPN, CDR2 SVGIG (reference sequence). Note on this clone: Its target is unknown.

This clonotype originated in a woman aged 18-29 years in good health and CMV-seropositive. V is TRBV30 and J is TRBJ1-1, with TRBD1 identical over 10 bases. The sequencing input was PBMCs. The CDR3 nucleotides read TGTGCCTGGAGTACCGGACAGGGGGACACTGAAGCTTTCTTT. Amino acid sequence: CAWSTGQGDTEAFF.